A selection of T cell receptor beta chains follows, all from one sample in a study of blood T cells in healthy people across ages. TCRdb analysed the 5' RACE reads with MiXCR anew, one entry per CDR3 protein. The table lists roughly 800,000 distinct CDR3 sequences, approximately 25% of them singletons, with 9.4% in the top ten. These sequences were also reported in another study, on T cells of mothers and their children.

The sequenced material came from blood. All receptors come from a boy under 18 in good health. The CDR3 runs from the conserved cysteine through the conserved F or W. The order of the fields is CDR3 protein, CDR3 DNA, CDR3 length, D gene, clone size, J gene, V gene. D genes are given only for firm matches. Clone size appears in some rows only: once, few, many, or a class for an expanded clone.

CDR3 protein: CSVERDSSYNEQFF
CDR3 DNA: TGCAGCGTTGAACGGGACAGCTCCTACAATGAGCAGTTCTTC
CDR3 length: 14
D gene: TRBD1
clone size: -
J gene: TRBJ2-1
V gene: TRBV29-1

CDR3 protein: CASSYSQDGYEQYF
CDR3 DNA: TGTGCCAGCAGTTACTCACAGGACGGATACGAGCAGTACTTC
CDR3 length: 14
D gene: -
clone size: -
J gene: TRBJ2-7
V gene: TRBV6-2/TRBV6-3

CDR3 protein: CASSETSGSFGEQFF
CDR3 DNA: TGTGCCAGCAGTGAAACTAGCGGGAGCTTCGGTGAGCAGTTCTTC
CDR3 length: 15
D gene: TRBD2
clone size: few
J gene: TRBJ2-1
V gene: TRBV2

CDR3 protein: CASSLPLGDTIYF
CDR3 DNA: TGCGCCAGCAGCCTCCCCCTGGGGGACACCATATATTTT
CDR3 length: 13
D gene: -
clone size: -
J gene: TRBJ1-3
V gene: TRBV4-1

CDR3 protein: CASSLMRGRVNEQFF
CDR3 DNA: TGTGCCAGTAGCTTAATGCGGGGGCGCGTCAATGAGCAGTTCTTC
CDR3 length: 15
D gene: -
clone size: -
J gene: TRBJ2-1
V gene: TRBV7-9

CDR3 protein: CASRKGQAAGELFF
CDR3 DNA: TGTGCCAGCAGGAAGGGACAGGCGGCCGGGGAGCTGTTTTTT
CDR3 length: 14
D gene: TRBD1
clone size: few
J gene: TRBJ2-2
V gene: TRBV2

CDR3 protein: CAISESHYNEQFF
CDR3 DNA: TGTGCCATCAGTGAGTCACATTACAATGAGCAGTTCTTC
CDR3 length: 13
D gene: -
clone size: few
J gene: TRBJ2-1
V gene: TRBV10-3

CDR3 protein: CTSSLPQLNEQFF
CDR3 DNA: TGTACCAGCAGTTTGCCCCAATTGAATGAGCAGTTCTTC
CDR3 length: 13
D gene: -
clone size: -
J gene: TRBJ2-1
V gene: TRBV28

CDR3 protein: CSVNREDRNIQYF
CDR3 DNA: TGCAGCGTTAACAGGGAGGATAGAAACATTCAGTACTTC
CDR3 length: 13
D gene: -
clone size: few
J gene: TRBJ2-4
V gene: TRBV29-1

CDR3 protein: CSAKIPGEYGYTF
CDR3 DNA: TGCAGTGCTAAAATCCCAGGGGAATATGGCTACACCTTC
CDR3 length: 13
D gene: -
clone size: -
J gene: TRBJ1-2
V gene: TRBV20-1

CDR3 protein: CSANPTGGEQYF
CDR3 DNA: TGCAGTGCTAACCCCACGGGCGGAGAGCAGTACTTC
CDR3 length: 12
D gene: -
clone size: -
J gene: TRBJ2-5
V gene: TRBV20-1

CDR3 protein: CAISFSGELFF
CDR3 DNA: TGTGCCATCTCGTTCTCCGGGGAGCTGTTTTTT
CDR3 length: 11
D gene: -
clone size: few
J gene: TRBJ2-2
V gene: TRBV12-3/TRBV12-4

CDR3 protein: CASSVGASETQYF
CDR3 DNA: TGTGCCAGCAGCGTAGGCGCGTCGGAGACCCAGTACTTC
CDR3 length: 13
D gene: -
clone size: few
J gene: TRBJ2-5
V gene: TRBV9

CDR3 protein: CASSALVTSSGSNEQFF
CDR3 DNA: TGTGCCAGCAGCGCCCTCGTGACCAGCTCAGGTAGCAATGAGCAGTTCTTC
CDR3 length: 17
D gene: -
clone size: -
J gene: TRBJ2-1
V gene: TRBV9

CDR3 protein: CSARDQAGSSYEQYF
CDR3 DNA: TGCAGTGCTAGAGATCAGGCGGGGAGCTCCTACGAGCAGTACTTC
CDR3 length: 15
D gene: -
clone size: -
J gene: TRBJ2-7
V gene: TRBV20-1